The present T cell receptor beta chain was sequenced within a study of shared clonotypes between healthy human individuals. Study summary: The study drew on a couple of women and a few men aged 18 to 49 as donors.

Source study methods: ImmunoSEQ gave junction-only sequences without quality scores, so filtering differed. TCRdb's copy holds only in-frame clones and misses some; the assay was immunoSEQ multiplex PCR. The DNA was the basis for D and trimming; V, J and clone size are from that table. The sample includes millions of clones, more than 90% of them seen just once. The CDR3 extends over 16 amino acids. The V segment lost 0 bases and the J segment 2 bases; nucleotides outside the gene matches: 2. Germline loops: CDR1 SGDLS, CDR2 YYNGEE. In regard to this clone: The sample holds other DNA sequences that translate to the same CDR3.

This TCR came from a man between 18 and 35 years old in good health. Material for sequencing was naive CD4+ T cells sorted from blood. Subset denoted: CD45RA+ positively selected. The chain combines TRBV9 with TRBJ2-5; 12 nucleotides line up with TRBD2. In DNA, the CDR3 is TGTGCCAGCAGCGTAGCAACTAGCGGGGGGCAAGAGACCCAGTACTTC. Its protein product is CASSVATSGGQETQYF. The full variable domain, completed using reference TRBV9 and TRBJ2-5, is DSGVTQTPKHLITATGQRVTLRCSPRSGDLSVYWYQQSLDQGLQFLIQYYNGEERAKGNILERFSAQQFPDLHSELNLSSLELGDSALYFCASSVATSGGQETQYFGPGTRLLVL.